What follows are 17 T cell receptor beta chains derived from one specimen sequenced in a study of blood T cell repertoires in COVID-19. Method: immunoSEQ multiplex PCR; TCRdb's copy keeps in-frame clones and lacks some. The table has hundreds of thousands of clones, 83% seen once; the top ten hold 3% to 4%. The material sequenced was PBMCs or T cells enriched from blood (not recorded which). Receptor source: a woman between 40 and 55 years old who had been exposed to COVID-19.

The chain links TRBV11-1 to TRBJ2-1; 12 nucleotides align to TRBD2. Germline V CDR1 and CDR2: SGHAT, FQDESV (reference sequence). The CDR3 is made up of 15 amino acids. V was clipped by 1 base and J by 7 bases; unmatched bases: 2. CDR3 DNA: TGTGCCAGCAGCTTAGTAACTAGCGGGGGGAATGAGCAGTTCTTC. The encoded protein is CASSLVTSGGNEQFF.

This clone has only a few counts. The CDR3 reads CASSSRAGSEGYTF. The CDR3 DNA is TGCGCCAGCAGCTCAAGGGCAGGGTCGGAGGGCTACACCTTC. The V gene is TRBV5-1, the J gene TRBJ1-2, with D perhaps matching TRBD1 (5 bases). V was trimmed by 3 bases and J by 8 bases, leaving 17 bases between them. The CDR3 spans 14 residues. Germline loops: CDR1 SGHRS, CDR2 YFSETQ.

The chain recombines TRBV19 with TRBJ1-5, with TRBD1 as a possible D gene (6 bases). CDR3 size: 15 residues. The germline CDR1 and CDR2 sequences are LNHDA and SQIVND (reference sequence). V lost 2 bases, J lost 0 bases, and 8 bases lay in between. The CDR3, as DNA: TGTGCCAGTAGTATAAACAGGGATAGCAATCAGCCCCAGCATTTT. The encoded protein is CASSINRDSNQPQHF.

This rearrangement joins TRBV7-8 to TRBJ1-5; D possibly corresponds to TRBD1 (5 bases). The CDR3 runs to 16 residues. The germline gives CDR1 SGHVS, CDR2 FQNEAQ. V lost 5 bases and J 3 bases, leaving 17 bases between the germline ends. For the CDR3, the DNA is TGTGCCAGCAGCCGAGCGGTAGGGGACTACAATCAGCCCCAGCATTTT. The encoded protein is CASSRAVGDYNQPQHF.

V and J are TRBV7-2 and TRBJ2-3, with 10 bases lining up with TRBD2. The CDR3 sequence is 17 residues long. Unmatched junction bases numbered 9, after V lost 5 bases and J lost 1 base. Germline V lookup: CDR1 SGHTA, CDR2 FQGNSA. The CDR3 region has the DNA TGTGCCAGCAGCCTATTTGGGCTAGCGGGGGGCACAGATACGCAGTATTTT. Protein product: CASSLFGLAGGTDTQYF.

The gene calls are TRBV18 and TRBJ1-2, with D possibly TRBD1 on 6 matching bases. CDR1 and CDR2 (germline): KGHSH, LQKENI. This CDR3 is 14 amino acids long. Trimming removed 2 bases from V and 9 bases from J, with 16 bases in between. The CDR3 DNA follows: TGTGCCAGCTCACCAGATCGGACAGTCAATAGCTACACCTTC. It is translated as CASSPDRTVNSYTF. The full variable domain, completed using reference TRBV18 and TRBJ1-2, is NAGVMQNPRHLVRRRGQEARLRCSPMKGHSHVYWYRQLPEEGLKFMVYLQKENIIDESGMPKERFSAEFPKEGPSILRIQQVVRGDSAAYFCASSPDRTVNSYTFGSGTRLTVV.

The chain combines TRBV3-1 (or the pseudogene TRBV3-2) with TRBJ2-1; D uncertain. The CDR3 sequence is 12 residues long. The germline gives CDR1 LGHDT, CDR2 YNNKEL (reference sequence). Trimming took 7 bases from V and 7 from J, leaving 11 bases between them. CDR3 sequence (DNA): TGTGCCAGCATCCTCCCGACAAATGAGCAGTTCTTC. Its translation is CASILPTNEQFF.

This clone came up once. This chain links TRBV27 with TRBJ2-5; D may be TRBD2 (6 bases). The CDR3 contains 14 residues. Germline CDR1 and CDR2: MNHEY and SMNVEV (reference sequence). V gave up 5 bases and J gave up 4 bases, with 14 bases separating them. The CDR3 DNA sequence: TGTGCCAGCAGTCCATTAACTAGCAGAGAGACCCAGTACTTC. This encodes CASSPLTSRETQYF.

CDR3 region: CASNPGTGNYGYTF. The DNA of the CDR3 is TGTGCCAGTAATCCCGGGACAGGTAACTATGGCTACACCTTC. J is TRBJ1-2 and V is TRBV19; TRBD1 matches 8 bases. The CDR3 spans 14 residues. Germline V CDR1 and CDR2: LNHDA, SQIVND (reference sequence). The ends lost 7 bases at V and 1 base at J; junction bases unmatched: 5.

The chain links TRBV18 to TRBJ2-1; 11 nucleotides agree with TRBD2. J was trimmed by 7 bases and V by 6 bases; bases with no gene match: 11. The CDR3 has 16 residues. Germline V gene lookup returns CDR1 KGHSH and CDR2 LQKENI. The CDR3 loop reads CASSSQLAGVNNEQFF. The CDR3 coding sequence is TGTGCCAGCTCCTCCCAACTAGCGGGGGTAAATAATGAGCAGTTCTTC.

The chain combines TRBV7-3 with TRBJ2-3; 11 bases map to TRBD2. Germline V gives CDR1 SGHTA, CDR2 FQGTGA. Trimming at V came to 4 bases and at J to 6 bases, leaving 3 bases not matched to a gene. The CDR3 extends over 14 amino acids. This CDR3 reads CASSYTSGGDTQYF. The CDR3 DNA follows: TGTGCCAGCAGCTATACTAGCGGGGGCGATACGCAGTATTTT.

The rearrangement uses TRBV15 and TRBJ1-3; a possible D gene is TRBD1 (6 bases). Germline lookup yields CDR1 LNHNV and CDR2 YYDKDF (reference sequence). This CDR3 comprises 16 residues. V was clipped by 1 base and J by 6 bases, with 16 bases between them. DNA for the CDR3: TGTGCCACCAGCAGAGGGGAAACAGGGATATTAAACACCATATATTTT. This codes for CATSRGETGILNTIYF. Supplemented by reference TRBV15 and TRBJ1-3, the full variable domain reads DAMVIQNPRYQVTQFGKPVTLSCSQTLNHNVMYWYQQKSSQAPKLLFHYYDKDFNNEADTPDNFQSRRPNTSFCFLDIRSPGLGDTAMYLCATSRGETGILNTIYFGEGSWLTVV.

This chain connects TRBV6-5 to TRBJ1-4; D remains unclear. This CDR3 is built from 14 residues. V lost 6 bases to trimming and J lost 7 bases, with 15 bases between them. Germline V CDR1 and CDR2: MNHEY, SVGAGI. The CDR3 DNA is TGTGCCAGCAGGTCGTCCACTTCCTCTGAAAAACTGTTTTTT. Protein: CASRSSTSSEKLFF.

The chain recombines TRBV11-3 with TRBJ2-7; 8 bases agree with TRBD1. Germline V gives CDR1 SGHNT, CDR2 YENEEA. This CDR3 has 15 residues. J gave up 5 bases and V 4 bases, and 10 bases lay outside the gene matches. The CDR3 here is CASSSRTGKVDEQYF. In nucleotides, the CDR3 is TGTGCCAGCAGCTCTCGGACAGGGAAGGTCGACGAGCAGTACTTC.

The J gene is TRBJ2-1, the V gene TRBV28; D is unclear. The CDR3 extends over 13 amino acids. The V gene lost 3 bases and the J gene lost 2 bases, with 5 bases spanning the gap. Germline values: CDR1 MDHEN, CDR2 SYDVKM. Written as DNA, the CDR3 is TGTGCCAGCAGTTTCTTCCCCTACAATGAGCAGTTCTTC. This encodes CASSFFPYNEQFF.

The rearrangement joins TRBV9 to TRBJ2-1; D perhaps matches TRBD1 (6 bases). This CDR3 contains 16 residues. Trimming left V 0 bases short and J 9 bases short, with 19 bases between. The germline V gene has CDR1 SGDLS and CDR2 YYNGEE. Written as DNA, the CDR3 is TGTGCCAGCAGCGTAGCTACTGGGGGCCTTCAGGGTGAGCAGTTCTTC. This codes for CASSVATGGLQGEQFF.

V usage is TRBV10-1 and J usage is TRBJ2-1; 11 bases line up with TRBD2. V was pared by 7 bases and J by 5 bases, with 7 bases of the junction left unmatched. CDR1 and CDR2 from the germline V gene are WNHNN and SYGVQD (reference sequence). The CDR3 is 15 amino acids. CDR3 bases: TGCGCCAGCACATTAGCGGGGGGGCCCAACAATGAGCAGTTCTTC. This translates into CASTLAGGPNNEQFF.